This T cell receptor beta chain was observed in a study of blood T cell repertoires in COVID-19. The germline V gene encodes CDR1 MDHEN and CDR2 SYDVKM. V shed 5 bases and J shed 4 bases, with 9 bases lying between them. The CDR3 length is 14 residues. Data came from immunoSEQ multiplex PCR; TCRdb stores just in-frame clones and leaves some out. The sample holds about 210,000 clones, around nine tenths seen once. This clonotype originated in a woman under 40 who had been exposed to COVID-19. V is TRBV28 and J is TRBJ1-6, with D possibly matching TRBD1 (6 bases). The sequenced sample consisted of PBMCs or T cells enriched from blood (not recorded which). The CDR3 DNA follows: TGTGCCAGCAGTCGGACAGCTTATAATTCACCCCTCCACTTT. Residues: CASSRTAYNSPLHF.